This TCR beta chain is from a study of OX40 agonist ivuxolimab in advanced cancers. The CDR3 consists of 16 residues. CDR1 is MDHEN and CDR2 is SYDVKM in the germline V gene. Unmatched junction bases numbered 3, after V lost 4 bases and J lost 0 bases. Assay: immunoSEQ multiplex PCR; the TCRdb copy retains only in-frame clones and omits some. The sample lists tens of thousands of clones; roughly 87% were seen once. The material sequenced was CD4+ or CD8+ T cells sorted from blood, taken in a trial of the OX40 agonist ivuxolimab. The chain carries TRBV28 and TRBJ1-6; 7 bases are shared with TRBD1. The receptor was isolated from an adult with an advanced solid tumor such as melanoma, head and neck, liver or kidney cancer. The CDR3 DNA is TGTGCCAGCAGTTCGACAGGGAGCTCCTATAATTCACCCCTCCACTTT. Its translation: CASSSTGSSYNSPLHF.